One and the same sample provided the 25 T cell receptor beta chains below, sequenced in a study of blood T cell repertoires in COVID-19. Sequencing used immunoSEQ multiplex PCR; TCRdb keeps in-frame clones, though not all of them. Counted here are 150,000 to 200,000 clones, 60% to 80% occurring once; the ten biggest clones make up 15% to 20%. Material: peripheral blood. The receptors stem from a man aged 55 to 70 with active or convalescent COVID-19.

The J gene is TRBJ1-1, the V gene TRBV6-5; weak D call: TRBD1 (5 bases). Germline V CDR1 and CDR2: MNHEY, SVGAGI. This CDR3 is 15 amino acids long. Trimming took off 0 bases at V and 5 bases at J, with 13 bases between the two ends. CDR3 DNA: TGTGCCAGCAGTTACTCCCGCCGGGGGGGTACTGAAGCTTTCTTT. Amino acids: CASSYSRRGGTEAFF.

V gene TRBV6-2 or TRBV6-3 combines with J gene TRBJ1-5; D is uncertain. Trimming removed 2 bases at V and 8 bases at J, with 13 bases between. CDR3 length equals 14 residues. Germline CDR1 is MNHEY and CDR2 is SVGEGT. CDR3 bases: TGTGCCAGCAGTTACAAACAGATTGCTGAGCCCCAGCATTTT. As protein: CASSYKQIAEPQHF.

The chain is built from TRBV28 and TRBJ1-2; D might be TRBD1 (5 bases). Germline V gives CDR1 MDHEN, CDR2 SYDVKM. CDR3 size: 15 residues. V lost 5 bases to trimming and J lost 4 bases, with 17 bases between them. CDR3 region: CASSNLGGRVYGYTF. The CDR3 nucleotides are TGTGCCAGCAGTAACTTGGGGGGGAGAGTCTATGGCTACACCTTC.

The J gene is TRBJ2-7, the V gene TRBV4-1; TRBD2 aligns across 9 bases. The CDR3 runs 17 residues. Germline V gene data show CDR1 as MGHRA and CDR2 as YSYEKL. The trim removed 2 bases at V and 4 bases at J, leaving 12 bases unmatched. Here the CDR3 DNA reads TGCGCCAGCAGCCAACTTATTACTAGCGGGTTTGGGTACGAGCAGTACTTC. Its translation is CASSQLITSGFGYEQYF.

This sequence joins TRBV5-6 and TRBJ2-7; 7 bases match TRBD1. CDR1 and CDR2 from the germline V gene are SGHDT and YYEEEE. The CDR3 is 13 residues long. V lost 4 bases, J lost 8 bases, and 9 bases stayed unmatched. Written as DNA, the CDR3 is TGTGCCAGCAGCACCAAGACAGGGACCAAGCAGTACTTC. It encodes CASSTKTGTKQYF.

V gene TRBV15 combines with J gene TRBJ2-1, with a possible D match to TRBD2 (5 bases). Trimming pared 0 bases from V and 4 bases from J, leaving 13 bases between. The CDR3 is made up of 16 amino acids. From germline, CDR1 is LNHNV and CDR2 YYDKDF (reference sequence). The DNA for the CDR3 is TGTGCCACCAGCAGAGAAGGAGGCTGGATATACAATGAGCAGTTCTTC. It translates to CATSREGGWIYNEQFF.

This chain links TRBV9 with TRBJ1-5; D not resolved. Germline CDR1 SGDLS, CDR2 YYNGEE. V was clipped by 1 base and J by 2 bases, with 10 bases between them. The CDR3 sequence is 15 residues long. CDR3 loop: CASSVSPTRNQPQHF. The CDR3 bases are TGTGCCAGCAGCGTATCGCCAACTCGCAATCAGCCCCAGCATTTT. The full variable domain, with the rest looked up from reference TRBV9 and TRBJ1-5, is DSGVTQTPKHLITATGQRVTLRCSPRSGDLSVYWYQQSLDQGLQFLIQYYNGEERAKGNILERFSAQQFPDLHSELNLSSLELGDSALYFCASSVSPTRNQPQHFGDGTRLSIL.

The V gene is TRBV7-8, the J gene TRBJ1-2; D perhaps matches TRBD1 (5 bases). V was cut by 5 bases and J by 0 bases, with 16 bases left in between. CDR1 is SGHVS and CDR2 is FQNEAQ in the germline V gene. The CDR3 is 16 residues long. CDR3 nucleotide sequence: TGTGCCAGCAGCGCTACGTCCTGGGGCTCTAACTATGGCTACACCTTC. It encodes CASSATSWGSNYGYTF. The complete variable domain, with remaining parts taken from reference TRBV7-8 and TRBJ1-2, reads GAGVSQSPRYKVAKRGQDVALRCDPISGHVSLFWYQQALGQGPEFLTYFQNEAQLDKSGLPSDRFFAERPEGSVSTLKIQRTQQEDSAVYLCASSATSWGSNYGYTFGSGTRLTVV.

The chain employs TRBV15 and TRBJ2-7, with D unclear. V lost 0 bases and J lost 7, with 10 bases in between. The germline gives CDR1 LNHNV, CDR2 YYDKDF (reference sequence). This CDR3 contains 13 residues. The CDR3 DNA reads TGTGCCACCAGCAGAGAGGGCCTTAGGGAGCAGTACTTC. Translated: CATSREGLREQYF.

This chain links TRBV18 with TRBJ2-5; 11 positions match TRBD2. Germline values: CDR1 KGHSH, CDR2 LQKENI. Trimming cost V 3 bases and J 5 bases; bases outside gene matches: 5. The CDR3 loop spans 15 amino acids. CDR3 residues: CASSPSSGRWETQYF. CDR3 in DNA: TGTGCCAGCTCACCGTCTAGCGGGAGGTGGGAGACCCAGTACTTC. The full variable domain, completed using reference TRBV18 and TRBJ2-5, is NAGVMQNPRHLVRRRGQEARLRCSPMKGHSHVYWYRQLPEEGLKFMVYLQKENIIDESGMPKERFSAEFPKEGPSILRIQQVVRGDSAAYFCASSPSSGRWETQYFGPGTRLLVL.

This clone was picked up many times. V usage is TRBV7-2 and J usage is TRBJ2-2; 9 nucleotides align to TRBD1. CDR3 length equals 17 residues. V trimming: 4 bases; J trimming: 1 base; junction bases outside the gene matches: 7. Germline V gene data show CDR1 as SGHTA and CDR2 as FQGNSA. The CDR3 nucleotides are TGTGCCAGCAGCTCCTGGACAGGGGCCCTGAACACCGGGGAGCTGTTTTTT. Amino acid sequence: CASSSWTGALNTGELFF.

This chain joins TRBV2 and TRBJ2-7, with 8 bases fitting TRBD1. The CDR3 is made up of 13 amino acids. Germline V gives CDR1 SNHLY, CDR2 FYNNEI. Trimming took 5 bases from V and 5 from J; bases not matched to a gene: 5. The CDR3, as DNA: TGTGCCAGCAGTCTCGGACAGGGCGACGAGCAGTACTTC. Protein product: CASSLGQGDEQYF.

The chain carries TRBV6-5 and TRBJ2-6, with D unclear. Trimming cost V 6 bases and J 0 bases, with 9 bases left between them. There are 15 residues in the CDR3. Per the germline V gene, CDR1 is MNHEY and CDR2 is SVGAGI. The CDR3 DNA reads TGTGCCAGCAGGAACTTTGGCTCTGGGGCCAACGTCCTGACTTTC. This translates into CASRNFGSGANVLTF.

V and J are TRBV7-3 and TRBJ2-7; D is possibly TRBD1 (6 bases). V shed 3 bases and J shed 2 bases, with 8 bases lying between them. The CDR3 is 13 amino acids. Germline CDR1 is SGHTA and CDR2 is FQGTGA. For the CDR3, the DNA is TGTGCCAGCAGCTTCGGACAGACCTACGAGCAGTACTTC. Translation gives CASSFGQTYEQYF.

The chain carries TRBV9 and TRBJ1-3; D is unclear. V was shortened by 3 bases and J by 1 base, with 5 bases between the two germline ends. This CDR3 comprises 13 residues. CDR1 is SGDLS, CDR2 YYNGEE, per germline. The CDR3: CASSANSGNTIYF. Here the CDR3 DNA reads TGTGCCAGCAGCGCCAATTCTGGAAACACCATATATTTT. Using reference TRBV9 and TRBJ1-3 for the parts outside the CDR3, the full variable domain is DSGVTQTPKHLITATGQRVTLRCSPRSGDLSVYWYQQSLDQGLQFLIQYYNGEERAKGNILERFSAQQFPDLHSELNLSSLELGDSALYFCASSANSGNTIYFGEGSWLTVV.

This clone was observed a handful of times. The chain combines TRBV28 with TRBJ1-4; TRBD1 might be the D (6 bases). Per germline, CDR1 MDHEN and CDR2 SYDVKM. The CDR3 consists of 13 residues. V lost 6 bases, J lost 3 bases, and 8 bases lay in between. The CDR3 loop is CASSGQPNEKLFF. Here the CDR3 DNA reads TGTGCCAGCAGCGGACAGCCTAATGAAAAACTGTTTTTT.

The CDR3 DNA sequence: TGTGCCAGCAATCGACTAGCGGCTCAAGAGACCCAGTACTTC. Translation gives CASNRLAAQETQYF. The J gene is TRBJ2-5, the V gene TRBV2, with 9 bases matching TRBD2. The CDR3 has 14 amino acids. CDR1 and CDR2 from the germline V gene are SNHLY and FYNNEI. V shed 7 bases, J shed 2 bases, and the junction held 5 bases outside the gene matches.

The chain uses TRBV5-4 and TRBJ2-1; 11 bases agree with TRBD2. The germline gives CDR1 SGHNT, CDR2 YYREEE (reference sequence). V gave up 4 bases and J gave up 3 bases; unmatched junction bases: 3. CDR3 size: 15 residues. In nucleotides, the CDR3 is TGTGCCAGCAGCCTTGGGACTAGCGGCTACAATGAGCAGTTCTTC. Protein product: CASSLGTSGYNEQFF. The full variable domain, rest sourced from reference TRBV5-4 and TRBJ2-1, is ETGVTQSPTHLIKTRGQQVTLRCSSQSGHNTVSWYQQALGQGPQFIFQYYREEENGRGNFPPRFSGLQFPNYSSELNVNALELDDSALYLCASSLGTSGYNEQFFGPGTRLTVL.

A single count supports this clone. J is TRBJ1-1 and V is TRBV11-2, with D perhaps matching TRBD1 (6 bases). Trimming took 1 base from V and 3 from J, leaving 6 bases between them. Germline-derived CDR1 and CDR2 are SGHAT and FQNNGV. The CDR3 covers 13 residues. The CDR3 protein is CASSLGTDTEAFF. CDR3 sequence (DNA): TGTGCCAGCAGCTTAGGGACAGACACTGAAGCTTTCTTT.

The V and J genes are TRBV18 and TRBJ2-6; 7 positions match TRBD2. Unmatched junction bases numbered 1, after V lost 3 bases and J lost 2 bases. This CDR3 is built from 15 residues. The germline V gene has CDR1 KGHSH and CDR2 LQKENI. The CDR3 is CASSPGGAGANVLTF. Written as DNA, the CDR3 is TGTGCCAGCTCACCTGGGGGGGCTGGGGCCAACGTCCTGACTTTC.

This clone was seen a few times. The V call is TRBV7-2, the J call TRBJ1-1; D is unclear. Germline V gene lookup returns CDR1 SGHTA and CDR2 FQGNSA. Trimming removed 4 bases from V and 4 bases from J, with 10 bases in between. This CDR3 has 13 residues. The CDR3 reads CASSSRRGTEAFF. The CDR3 DNA follows: TGTGCCAGCAGCTCCCGACGGGGCACTGAAGCTTTCTTT.

The chain is built from TRBV5-5 and TRBJ2-7; 7 nucleotides align to TRBD1. V was clipped by 4 bases and J by 0 bases; unmatched bases: 4. CDR1 SGHKS and CDR2 YYEKEE come from the germline V gene (reference sequence). This CDR3 comprises 14 residues. The CDR3 protein is CASSQYRGSYEQYF. CDR3 in DNA: TGTGCCAGCAGCCAGTACAGGGGCTCCTACGAGCAGTACTTC. The whole variable domain, remainder taken from reference TRBV5-5 and TRBJ2-7, is DAGVTQSPTHLIKTRGQQVTLRCSPISGHKSVSWYQQVLGQGPQFIFQYYEKEERGRGNFPDRFSARQFPNYSSELNVNALLLGDSALYLCASSQYRGSYEQYFGPGTRLTVT.

The chain joins TRBV19 to TRBJ1-2; D gene uncertain. This CDR3 contains 12 residues. The V end was cut by 0 bases, the J end by 8 bases, with 7 bases between. Germline V gives CDR1 LNHDA, CDR2 SQIVND (reference sequence). The CDR3 reads CASSIESNGYTF. The CDR3 coding sequence is TGTGCCAGTAGTATAGAGAGTAACGGCTACACCTTC.

The genes are TRBV25-1 and TRBJ2-1; 10 bases are shared with TRBD1. Germline V gives CDR1 MGHDK, CDR2 SYGVNS. There are 17 residues in the CDR3. After removal of 4 bases from V and 2 bases from J, the junction contained 8 bases not matched to a gene. The CDR3 region has the DNA TGTGCCAGCAGTGGGAGAAGGGACAGGGGTGCCTACAATGAGCAGTTCTTC. Its translation: CASSGRRDRGAYNEQFF.

The chain is built from TRBV10-1 and TRBJ2-5; the D gene is possibly TRBD1 (6 bases). This CDR3 has 15 residues. Trimming cost V 6 bases and J 4 bases, with 18 bases left between them. Per the germline V gene, CDR1 is WNHNN and CDR2 is SYGVQD (reference sequence). In DNA, the CDR3 is TGCGCCAGCAGCGGTCGAGACAGGCGAAGAGAGACCCAGTACTTC. Translation: CASSGRDRRRETQYF.